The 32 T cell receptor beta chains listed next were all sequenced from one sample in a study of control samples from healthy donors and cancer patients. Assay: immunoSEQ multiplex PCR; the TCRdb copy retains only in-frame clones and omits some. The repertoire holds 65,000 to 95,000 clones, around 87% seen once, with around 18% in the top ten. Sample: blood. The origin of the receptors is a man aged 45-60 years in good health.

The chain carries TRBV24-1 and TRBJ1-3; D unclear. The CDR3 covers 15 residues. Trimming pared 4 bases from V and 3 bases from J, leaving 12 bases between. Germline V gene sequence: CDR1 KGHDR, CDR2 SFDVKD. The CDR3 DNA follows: TGTGCCACCAGTGAATCGGACGGAATTGGAAACACCATATATTTT. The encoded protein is CATSESDGIGNTIYF.

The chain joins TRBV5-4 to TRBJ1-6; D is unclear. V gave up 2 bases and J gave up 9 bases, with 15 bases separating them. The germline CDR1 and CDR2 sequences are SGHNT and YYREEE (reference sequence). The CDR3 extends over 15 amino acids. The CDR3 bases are TGTGCCAGCAGCTTTGGCCGGCTCGCAACTTCACCCCTCCACTTT. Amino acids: CASSFGRLATSPLHF.

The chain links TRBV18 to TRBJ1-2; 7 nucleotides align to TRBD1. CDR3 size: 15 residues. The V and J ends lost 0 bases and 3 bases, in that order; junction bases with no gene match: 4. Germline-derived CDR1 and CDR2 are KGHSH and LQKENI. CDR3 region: CASSPPGQGDYGYTF. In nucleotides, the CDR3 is TGTGCCAGCTCACCACCGGGGCAGGGGGACTATGGCTACACCTTC.

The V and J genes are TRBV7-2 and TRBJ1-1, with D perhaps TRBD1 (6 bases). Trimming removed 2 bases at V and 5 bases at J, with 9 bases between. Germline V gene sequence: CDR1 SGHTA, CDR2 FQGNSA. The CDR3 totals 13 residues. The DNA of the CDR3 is TGTGCCAGCAGCTTAAACAGGGAGACTGAAGCTTTCTTT. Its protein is CASSLNRETEAFF.

CDR3 sequence reads: CASSLAEDYQGTQYF. CDR3 in DNA: TGTGCCAGCAGCTTGGCCGAGGACTACCAAGGTACCCAGTACTTC. The chain recombines TRBV5-6 with TRBJ2-5; possibly TRBD2 for D (6 bases). Germline CDR1 is SGHDT and CDR2 is YYEEEE. V lost 0 bases to trimming and J lost 8 bases, with 17 bases between them. The CDR3 contains 15 residues. Drawing the rest from reference TRBV5-6 and TRBJ2-5, the complete variable domain is DAGVTQSPTHLIKTRGQQVTLRCSPKSGHDTVSWYQQALGQGPQFIFQYYEEEERQRGNFPDRFSGHQFPNYSSELNVNALLLGDSALYLCASSLAEDYQGTQYFGPGTRLLVL.

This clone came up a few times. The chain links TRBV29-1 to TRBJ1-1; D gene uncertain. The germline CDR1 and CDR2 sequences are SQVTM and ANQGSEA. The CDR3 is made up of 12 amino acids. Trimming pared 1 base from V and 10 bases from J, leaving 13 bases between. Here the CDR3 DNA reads TGCAGCGTTGAAGTAATCGGACCTATAGCTTTCTTT. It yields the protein CSVEVIGPIAFF.

For the CDR3, the DNA is TGTGCCAGCAGCCCCCAACCGAGGGACAATGAGCAGTTCTTC. It encodes CASSPQPRDNEQFF. The V gene is TRBV9, the J gene TRBJ2-1; D is perhaps TRBD2 (5 bases). The germline V gene has CDR1 SGDLS and CDR2 YYNGEE. CDR3 size: 14 residues. V lost 4 bases and J lost 5, with 13 bases in between.

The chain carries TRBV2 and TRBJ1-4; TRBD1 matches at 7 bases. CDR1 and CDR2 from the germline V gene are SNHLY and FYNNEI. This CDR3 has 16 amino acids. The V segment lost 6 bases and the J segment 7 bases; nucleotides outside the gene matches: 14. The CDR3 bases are TGTGCCAGCAGCCTGAACGAGGCAGGGGGATCTGAAAAACTGTTTTTT. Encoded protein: CASSLNEAGGSEKLFF.

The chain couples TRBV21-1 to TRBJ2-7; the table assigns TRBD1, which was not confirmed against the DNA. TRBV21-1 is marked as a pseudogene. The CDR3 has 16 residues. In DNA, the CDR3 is TGTGCCAGCAAAACGTTGCGGGGACAGTCTCCTCACGAGCAGTACTTC. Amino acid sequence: CASKTLRGQSPHEQYF.

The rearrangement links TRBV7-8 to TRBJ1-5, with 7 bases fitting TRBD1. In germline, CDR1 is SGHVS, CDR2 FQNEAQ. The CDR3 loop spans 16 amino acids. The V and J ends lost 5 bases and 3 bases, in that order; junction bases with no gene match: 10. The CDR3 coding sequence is TGTGCCAGCAGCAGCTCGACAGGGTGGAACAATCAGCCCCAGCATTTT. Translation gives CASSSSTGWNNQPQHF.

The CDR3 protein is CASSAGTSGLNEQFF. The CDR3 DNA reads as TGCGCCAGCAGTGCCGGGACTAGCGGATTAAATGAGCAGTTCTTC. The chain has TRBV10-1 and TRBJ2-1; 11 nucleotides line up with TRBD2. Germline lookup yields CDR1 WNHNN and CDR2 SYGVQD (reference sequence). The CDR3 is made up of 15 amino acids. V lost 4 bases and J lost 7; bases outside the gene matches: 6.

The CDR3 coding sequence is TGTGCCAGCATCACGAGTGGCCTAGCGGGGCCGTCATGGGTGGATACGCAGTATTTT. The encoded protein is CASITSGLAGPSWVDTQYF. This rearrangement joins TRBV3-1 (or the pseudogene TRBV3-2) to TRBJ2-3, with 9 bases matching TRBD2. With V trimmed by 7 bases and J by 6 bases, 23 bases remained unmatched. The CDR3 covers 19 residues. Germline lookup yields CDR1 LGHDT and CDR2 YNNKEL (reference sequence).

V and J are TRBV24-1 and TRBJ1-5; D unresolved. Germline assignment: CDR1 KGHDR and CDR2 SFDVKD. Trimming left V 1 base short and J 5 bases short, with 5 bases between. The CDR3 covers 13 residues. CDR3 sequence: CATSDFGDQPQHF. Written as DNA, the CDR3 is TGTGCCACCAGTGATTTCGGGGATCAGCCCCAGCATTTT.

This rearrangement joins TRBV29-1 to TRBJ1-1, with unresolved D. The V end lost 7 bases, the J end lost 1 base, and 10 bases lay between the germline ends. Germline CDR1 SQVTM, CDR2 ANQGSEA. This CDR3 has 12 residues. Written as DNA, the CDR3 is TGCAGCGCCCTGGAGGGGAACACTGAAGCTTTCTTT. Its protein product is CSALEGNTEAFF.

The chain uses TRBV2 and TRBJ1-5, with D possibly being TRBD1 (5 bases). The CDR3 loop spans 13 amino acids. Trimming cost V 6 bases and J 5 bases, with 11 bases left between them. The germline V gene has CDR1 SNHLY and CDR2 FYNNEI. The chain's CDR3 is CASSVTGYQPQHF. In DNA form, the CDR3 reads TGTGCCAGCAGCGTAACAGGTTATCAGCCCCAGCATTTT.

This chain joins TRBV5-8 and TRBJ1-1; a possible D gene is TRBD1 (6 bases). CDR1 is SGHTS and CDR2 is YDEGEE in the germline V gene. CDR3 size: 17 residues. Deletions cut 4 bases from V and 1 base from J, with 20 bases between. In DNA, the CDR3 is TGTGCCAGCAGCGCATTCCTGGGGGCAGGGCCGAACACTGAAGCTTTCTTT. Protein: CASSAFLGAGPNTEAFF. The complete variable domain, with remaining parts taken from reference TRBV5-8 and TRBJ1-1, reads EAGVTQSPTHLIKTRGQQATLRCSPISGHTSVYWYQQALGLGLQFLLWYDEGEERNRGNFPPRFSGRQFPNYSSELNVNALELEDSALYLCASSAFLGAGPNTEAFFGQGTRLTVV.

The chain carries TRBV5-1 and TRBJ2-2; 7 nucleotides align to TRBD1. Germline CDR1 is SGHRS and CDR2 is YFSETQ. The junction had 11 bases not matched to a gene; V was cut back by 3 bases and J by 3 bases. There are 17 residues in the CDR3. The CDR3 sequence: CASSSYYGQEYTGELFF. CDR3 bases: TGCGCCAGCAGCTCCTATTACGGACAGGAGTACACCGGGGAGCTGTTTTTT.

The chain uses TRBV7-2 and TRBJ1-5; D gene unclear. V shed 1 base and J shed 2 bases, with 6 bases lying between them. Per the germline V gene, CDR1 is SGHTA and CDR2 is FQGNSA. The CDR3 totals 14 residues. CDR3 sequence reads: CASSLVAGNQPQHF. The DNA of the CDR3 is TGTGCCAGCAGCTTAGTTGCAGGCAATCAGCCCCAGCATTTT.

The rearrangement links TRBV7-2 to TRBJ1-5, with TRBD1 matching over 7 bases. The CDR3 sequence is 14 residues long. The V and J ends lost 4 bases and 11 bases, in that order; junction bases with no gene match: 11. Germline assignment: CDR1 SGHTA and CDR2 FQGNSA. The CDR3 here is CASSSDRDVGTQHF. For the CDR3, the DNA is TGTGCCAGCAGCTCAGACAGGGATGTCGGAACCCAGCATTTT.

Here the CDR3 reads CASSPGTSVNTQYF. CDR3 nucleotide sequence: TGTGCCAGCAGCCCTGGGACTAGCGTGAATACGCAGTATTTT. The gene calls are TRBV2 and TRBJ2-3; 10 bases map to TRBD2. There are 14 residues in the CDR3. Trimming cost V 6 bases and J 7 bases; bases outside gene matches: 7. CDR1 and CDR2 (germline): SNHLY, FYNNEI.

CDR3 sequence reads: CASSLGGGVPNQPQHF. The CDR3 DNA is TGCGCCAGCAGCTTGGGGGGAGGGGTCCCTAATCAGCCCCAGCATTTT. The chain has TRBV5-1 and TRBJ1-5, with a tentative D call TRBD1 (5 bases). There are 16 residues in the CDR3. CDR1 and CDR2 from the germline V gene are SGHRS and YFSETQ. The V gene lost 0 bases and the J gene lost 4 bases, with 14 bases spanning the gap. Complete variable domain (other parts from reference TRBV5-1 and TRBJ1-5): KAGVTQTPRYLIKTRGQQVTLSCSPISGHRSVSWYQQTPGQGLQFLFEYFSETQRNKGNFPGRFSGRQFSNSRSEMNVSTLELGDSALYLCASSLGGGVPNQPQHFGDGTRLSIL.

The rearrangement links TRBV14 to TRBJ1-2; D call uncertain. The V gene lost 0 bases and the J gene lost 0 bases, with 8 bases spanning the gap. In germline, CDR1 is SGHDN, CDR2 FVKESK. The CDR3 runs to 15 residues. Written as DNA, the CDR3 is TGTGCCAGCAGCCAAGATGTCTCATCTAACTATGGCTACACCTTC. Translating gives CASSQDVSSNYGYTF.

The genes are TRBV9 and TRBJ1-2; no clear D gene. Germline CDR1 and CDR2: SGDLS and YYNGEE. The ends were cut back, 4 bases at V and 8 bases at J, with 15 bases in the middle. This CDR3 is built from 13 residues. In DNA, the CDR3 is TGTGCCAGCAGCCCCCGGAGCGAAGGAGGCTACACCTTC. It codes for CASSPRSEGGYTF.

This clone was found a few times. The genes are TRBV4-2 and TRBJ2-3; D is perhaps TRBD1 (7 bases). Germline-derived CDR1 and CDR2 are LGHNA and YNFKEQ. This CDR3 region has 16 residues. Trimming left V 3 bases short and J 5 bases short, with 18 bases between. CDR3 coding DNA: TGTGCCAGCAGCCAGTCAGGGGGGAGCGGTGTAGATACGCAGTATTTT. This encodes CASSQSGGSGVDTQYF.

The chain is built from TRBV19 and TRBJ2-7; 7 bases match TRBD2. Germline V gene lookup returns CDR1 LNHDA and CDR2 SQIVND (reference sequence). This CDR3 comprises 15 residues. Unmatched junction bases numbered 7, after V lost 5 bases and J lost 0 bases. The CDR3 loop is CASSPAGARSYEQYF. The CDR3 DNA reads TGTGCCAGTAGTCCTGCGGGAGCCCGCTCCTACGAGCAGTACTTC. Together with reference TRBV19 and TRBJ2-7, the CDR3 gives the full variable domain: DGGITQSPKYLFRKEGQNVTLSCEQNLNHDAMYWYRQDPGQGLRLIYYSQIVNDFQKGDIAEGYSVSREKKESFPLTVTSAQKNPTAFYLCASSPAGARSYEQYFGPGTRLTVT.

The chain's CDR3 is CASSHPGTVYSNQPQHF. In DNA form, the CDR3 reads TGTGCCAGCAGTCATCCCGGGACAGTTTATAGCAATCAGCCCCAGCATTTT. The V and J genes are TRBV6-6 and TRBJ1-5, with TRBD1 matching over 7 bases. The CDR3 covers 17 residues. Losses at the gene ends were 5 bases for V and 0 bases for J; bases not matched to a gene: 10. CDR1 is MNHNY and CDR2 is SVGAGI in the germline V gene (reference sequence).

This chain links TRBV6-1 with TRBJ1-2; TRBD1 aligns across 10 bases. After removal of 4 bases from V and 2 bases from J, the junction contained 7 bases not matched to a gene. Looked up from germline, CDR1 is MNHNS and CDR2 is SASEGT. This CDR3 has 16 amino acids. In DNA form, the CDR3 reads TGTGCCAGCAGTGCTCGTGGACAGGGGGGGAACTATGGCTACACCTTC. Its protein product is CASSARGQGGNYGYTF.

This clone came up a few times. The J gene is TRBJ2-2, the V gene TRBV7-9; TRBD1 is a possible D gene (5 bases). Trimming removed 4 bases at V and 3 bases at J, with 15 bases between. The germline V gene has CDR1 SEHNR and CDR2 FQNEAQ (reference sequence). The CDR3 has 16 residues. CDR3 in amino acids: CASSSIPPGYTGELFF. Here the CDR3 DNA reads TGTGCCAGCAGCTCAATCCCTCCAGGGTACACCGGGGAGCTGTTTTTT.

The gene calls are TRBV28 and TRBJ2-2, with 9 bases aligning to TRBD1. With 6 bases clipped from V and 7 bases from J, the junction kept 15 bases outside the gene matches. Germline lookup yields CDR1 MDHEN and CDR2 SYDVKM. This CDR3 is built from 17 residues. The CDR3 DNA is TGTGCCAGCAGCAATACAAGAGAGACAGGGGGAAACGGGGAGCTGTTTTTT. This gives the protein CASSNTRETGGNGELFF.

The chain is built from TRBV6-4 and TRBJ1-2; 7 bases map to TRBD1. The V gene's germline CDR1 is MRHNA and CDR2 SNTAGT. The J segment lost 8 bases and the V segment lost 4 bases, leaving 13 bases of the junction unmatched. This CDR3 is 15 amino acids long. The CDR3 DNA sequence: TGTGCCAGCAGTGTCACAGGGGCCGCTAGAGAGGGCTACACCTTC. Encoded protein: CASSVTGAAREGYTF.

The CDR3 DNA reads TGTGCCAGCACCGCAGGGTTCGGTGGCTACACCTTC. Translation gives CASTAGFGGYTF. The chain carries TRBV7-2 and TRBJ1-2, with D perhaps TRBD1 (5 bases). From germline, CDR1 is SGHTA and CDR2 FQGNSA. Trimming took 7 bases from V and 7 from J, leaving 13 bases between them. The CDR3 loop spans 12 amino acids.

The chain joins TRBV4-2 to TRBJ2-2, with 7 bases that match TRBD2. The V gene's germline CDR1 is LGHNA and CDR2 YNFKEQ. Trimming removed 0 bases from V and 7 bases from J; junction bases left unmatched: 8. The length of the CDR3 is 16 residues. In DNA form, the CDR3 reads TGTGCCAGCAGCCAAGAAGGCTCTGGGGGGGTCGGGGAGCTGTTTTTT. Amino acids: CASSQEGSGGVGELFF.